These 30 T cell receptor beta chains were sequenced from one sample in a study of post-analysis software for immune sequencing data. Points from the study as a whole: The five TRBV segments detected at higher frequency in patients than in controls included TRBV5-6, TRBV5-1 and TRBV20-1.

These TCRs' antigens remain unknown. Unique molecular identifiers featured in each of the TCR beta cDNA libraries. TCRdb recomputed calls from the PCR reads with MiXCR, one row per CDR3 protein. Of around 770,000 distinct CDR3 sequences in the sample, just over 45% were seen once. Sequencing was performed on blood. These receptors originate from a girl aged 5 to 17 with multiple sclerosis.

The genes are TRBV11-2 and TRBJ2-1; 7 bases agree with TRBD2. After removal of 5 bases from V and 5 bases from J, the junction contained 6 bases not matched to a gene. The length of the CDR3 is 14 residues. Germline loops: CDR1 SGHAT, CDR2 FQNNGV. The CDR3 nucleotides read TGTGCCAGCAGCCCCTCGGGACTACACAATGAGCAGTTCTTC. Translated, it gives CASSPSGLHNEQFF.

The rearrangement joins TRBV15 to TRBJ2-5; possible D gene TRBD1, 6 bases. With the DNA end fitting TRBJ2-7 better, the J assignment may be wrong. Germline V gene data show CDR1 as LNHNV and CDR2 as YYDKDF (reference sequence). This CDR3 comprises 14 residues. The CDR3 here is CATSREGAWGEQYF. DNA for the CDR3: TGTGCCACCAGCAGAGAGGGGGCTTGGGGCGAGCAGTACTTC.

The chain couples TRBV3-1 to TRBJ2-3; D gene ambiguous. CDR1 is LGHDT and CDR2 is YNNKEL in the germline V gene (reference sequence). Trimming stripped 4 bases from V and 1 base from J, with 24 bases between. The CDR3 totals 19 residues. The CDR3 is CASSRDSPGSIWGTDTQYF. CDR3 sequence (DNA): TGTGCCAGCAGCCGCGACTCCCCCGGCTCCATTTGGGGCACAGATACGCAGTATTTT.

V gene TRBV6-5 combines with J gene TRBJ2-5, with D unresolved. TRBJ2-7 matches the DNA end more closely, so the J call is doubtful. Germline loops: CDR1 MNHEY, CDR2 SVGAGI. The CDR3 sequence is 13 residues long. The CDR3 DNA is TGTGCCAGCAGTTACCGAGGCCACTACGAGCAGTACTTC. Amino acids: CASSYRGHYEQYF.

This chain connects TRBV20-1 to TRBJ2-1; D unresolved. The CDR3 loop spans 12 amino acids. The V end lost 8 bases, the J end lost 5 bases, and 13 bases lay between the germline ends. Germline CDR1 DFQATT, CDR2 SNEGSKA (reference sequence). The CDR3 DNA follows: TGCAGTTCCCAGGAAGGTGACAATGAGCAGTTCTTC. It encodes CSSQEGDNEQFF.

The CDR3 loop is CSVEPTTPGGTFTDTQYF. The DNA of the CDR3 is TGCAGCGTTGAACCTACTACACCTGGGGGAACCTTCACAGATACGCAGTATTTT. The chain is built from TRBV29-1 and TRBJ2-3; D may be TRBD1 or TRBD2 (5 bases each). Germline V gene data show CDR1 as SQVTM and CDR2 as ANQGSEA. CDR3 length: 18 amino acids. The germline V and J ends were trimmed by 2 bases and 2 bases, with 23 bases remaining between them.

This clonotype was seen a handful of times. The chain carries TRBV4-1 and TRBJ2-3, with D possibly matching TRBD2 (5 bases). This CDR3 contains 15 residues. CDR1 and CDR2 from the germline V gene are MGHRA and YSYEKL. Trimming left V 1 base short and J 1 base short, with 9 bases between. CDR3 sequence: CASSQASSGTDTQYF. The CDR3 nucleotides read TGCGCCAGCAGCCAAGCGAGTAGCGGCACAGATACGCAGTATTTT.

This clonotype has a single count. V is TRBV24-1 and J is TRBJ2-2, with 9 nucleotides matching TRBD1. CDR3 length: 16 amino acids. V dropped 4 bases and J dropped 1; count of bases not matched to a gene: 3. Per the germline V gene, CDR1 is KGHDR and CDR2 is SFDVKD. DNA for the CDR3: TGTGCCACCAGTGACCTGGACAGGGGGAACACCGGGGAGCTGTTTTTT. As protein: CATSDLDRGNTGELFF.

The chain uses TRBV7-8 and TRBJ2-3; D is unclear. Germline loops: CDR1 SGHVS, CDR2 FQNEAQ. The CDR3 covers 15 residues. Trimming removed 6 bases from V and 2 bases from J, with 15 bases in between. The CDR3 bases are TGTGCCAGCAGGAACCGTCGGGCCGCCACAGATACGCAGTATTTT. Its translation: CASRNRRAATDTQYF.

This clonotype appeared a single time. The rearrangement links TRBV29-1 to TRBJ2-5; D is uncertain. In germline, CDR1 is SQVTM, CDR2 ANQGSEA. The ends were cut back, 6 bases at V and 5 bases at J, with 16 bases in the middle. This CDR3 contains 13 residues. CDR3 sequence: CSVSFGVGETQYF. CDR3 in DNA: TGCAGCGTGTCGTTTGGGGTTGGGGAGACCCAGTACTTC.

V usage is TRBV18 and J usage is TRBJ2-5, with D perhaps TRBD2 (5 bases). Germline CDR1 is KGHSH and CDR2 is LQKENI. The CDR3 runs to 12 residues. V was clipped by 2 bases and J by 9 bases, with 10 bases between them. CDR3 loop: CASSPSGEPQYF. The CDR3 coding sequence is TGTGCCAGCTCACCATCCGGGGAGCCCCAGTACTTC.

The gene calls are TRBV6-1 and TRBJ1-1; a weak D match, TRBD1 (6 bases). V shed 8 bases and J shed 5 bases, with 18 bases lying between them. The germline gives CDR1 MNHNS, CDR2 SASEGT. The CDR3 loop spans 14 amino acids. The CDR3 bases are TGTGCCAGCGCGGAGTACAGGGCCGGGACTGAAGCTTTCTTT. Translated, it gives CASAEYRAGTEAFF.

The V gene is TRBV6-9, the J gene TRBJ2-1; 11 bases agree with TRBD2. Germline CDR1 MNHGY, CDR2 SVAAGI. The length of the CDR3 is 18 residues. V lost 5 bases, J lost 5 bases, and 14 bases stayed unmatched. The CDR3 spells CASSLGGRGTSGNNEQFF. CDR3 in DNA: TGTGCCAGCAGTCTCGGGGGCCGGGGGACTAGCGGAAACAATGAGCAGTTCTTC.

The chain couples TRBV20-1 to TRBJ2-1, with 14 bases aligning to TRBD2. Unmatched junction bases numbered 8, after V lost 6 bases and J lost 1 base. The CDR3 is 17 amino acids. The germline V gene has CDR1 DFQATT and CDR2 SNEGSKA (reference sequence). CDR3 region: CSATGTSGSESYNEQFF. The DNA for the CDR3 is TGCAGTGCCACCGGGACTAGCGGGAGTGAATCCTACAATGAGCAGTTCTTC.

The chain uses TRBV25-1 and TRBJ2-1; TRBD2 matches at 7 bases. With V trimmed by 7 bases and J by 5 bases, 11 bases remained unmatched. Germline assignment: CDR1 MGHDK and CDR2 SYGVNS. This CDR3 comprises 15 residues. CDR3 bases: TGTGCCAGCAAAGAAAGTGGTCTAGCGGACAATGAGCAGTTCTTC. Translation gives CASKESGLADNEQFF.

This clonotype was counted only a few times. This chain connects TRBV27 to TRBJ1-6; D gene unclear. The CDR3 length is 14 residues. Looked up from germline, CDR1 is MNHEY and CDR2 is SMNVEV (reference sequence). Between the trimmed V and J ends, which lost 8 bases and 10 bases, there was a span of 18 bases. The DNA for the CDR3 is TGTGCCAGCGGCGCCGGTCCTTTGGGATCACCCCTCCACTTT. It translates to CASGAGPLGSPLHF.

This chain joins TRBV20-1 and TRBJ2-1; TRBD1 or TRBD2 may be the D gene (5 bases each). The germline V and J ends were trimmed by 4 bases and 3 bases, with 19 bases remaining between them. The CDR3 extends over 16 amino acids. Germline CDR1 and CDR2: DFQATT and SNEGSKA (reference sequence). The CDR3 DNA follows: TGCAGTGCTATCCTTCCGGGGCGAGGTGACTACAATGAGCAGTTCTTC. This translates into CSAILPGRGDYNEQFF.

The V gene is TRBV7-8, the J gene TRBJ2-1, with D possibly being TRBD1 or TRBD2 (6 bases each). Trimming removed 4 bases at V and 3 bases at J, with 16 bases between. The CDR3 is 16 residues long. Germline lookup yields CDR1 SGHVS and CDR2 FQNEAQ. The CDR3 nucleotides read TGTGCCAGCAGCTCCGTGGTGGCGGGACACTACAATGAGCAGTTCTTC. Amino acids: CASSSVVAGHYNEQFF.

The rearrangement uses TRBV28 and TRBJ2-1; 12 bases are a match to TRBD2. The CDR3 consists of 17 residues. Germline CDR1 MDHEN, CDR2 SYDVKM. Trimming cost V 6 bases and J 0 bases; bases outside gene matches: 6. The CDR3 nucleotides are TGTGCCAGCAGACGGACTAGCGGGGCATTCTCCTACAATGAGCAGTTCTTC. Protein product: CASRRTSGAFSYNEQFF.

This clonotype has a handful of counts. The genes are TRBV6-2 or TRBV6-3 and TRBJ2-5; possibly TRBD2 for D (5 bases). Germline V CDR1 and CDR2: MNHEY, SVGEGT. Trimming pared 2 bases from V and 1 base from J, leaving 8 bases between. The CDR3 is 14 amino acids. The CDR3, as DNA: TGTGCCAGCAGTTACGTAGCGCCCCAAGAGACCCAGTACTTC. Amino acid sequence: CASSYVAPQETQYF.

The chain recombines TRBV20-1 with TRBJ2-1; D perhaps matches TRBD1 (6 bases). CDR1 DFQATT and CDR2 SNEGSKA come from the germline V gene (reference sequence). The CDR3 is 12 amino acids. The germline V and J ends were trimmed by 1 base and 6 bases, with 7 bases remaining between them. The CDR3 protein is CSARATGNEQFF. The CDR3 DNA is TGCAGTGCTAGAGCGACAGGCAATGAGCAGTTCTTC.

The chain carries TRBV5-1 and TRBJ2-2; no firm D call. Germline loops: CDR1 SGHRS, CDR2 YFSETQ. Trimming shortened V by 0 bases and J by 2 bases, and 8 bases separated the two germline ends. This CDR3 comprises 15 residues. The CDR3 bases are TGCGCCAGCAGCTTGGGGTTCATAAACACCGGGGAGCTGTTTTTT. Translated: CASSLGFINTGELFF.

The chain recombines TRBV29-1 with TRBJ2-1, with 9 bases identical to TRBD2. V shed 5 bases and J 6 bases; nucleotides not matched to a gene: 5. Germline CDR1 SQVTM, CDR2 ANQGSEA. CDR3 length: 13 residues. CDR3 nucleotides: TGCAGCGTTTCGCGGGAGGGCCGCAATGAGCAGTTCTTC. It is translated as CSVSREGRNEQFF.

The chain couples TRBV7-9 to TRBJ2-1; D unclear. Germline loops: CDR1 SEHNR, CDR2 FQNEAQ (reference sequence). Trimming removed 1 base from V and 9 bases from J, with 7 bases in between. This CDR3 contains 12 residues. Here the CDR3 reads CASSLGSTEQFF. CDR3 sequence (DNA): TGTGCCAGCAGCTTAGGAAGCACTGAGCAGTTCTTC.

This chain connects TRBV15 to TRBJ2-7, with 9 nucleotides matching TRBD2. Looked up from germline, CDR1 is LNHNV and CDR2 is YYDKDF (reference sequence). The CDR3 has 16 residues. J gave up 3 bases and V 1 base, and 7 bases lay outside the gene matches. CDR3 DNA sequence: TGTGCCACCAGCAGAGCCTCACTAGCGGGTATCTACGAGCAGTACTTC. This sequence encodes CATSRASLAGIYEQYF.

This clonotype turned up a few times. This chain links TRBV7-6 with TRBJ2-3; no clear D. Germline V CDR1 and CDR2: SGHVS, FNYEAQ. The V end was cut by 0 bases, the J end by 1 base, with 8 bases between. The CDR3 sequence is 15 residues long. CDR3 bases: TGTGCCAGCAGCTTAGCCGACGATGGCACAGATACGCAGTATTTT. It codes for CASSLADDGTDTQYF.

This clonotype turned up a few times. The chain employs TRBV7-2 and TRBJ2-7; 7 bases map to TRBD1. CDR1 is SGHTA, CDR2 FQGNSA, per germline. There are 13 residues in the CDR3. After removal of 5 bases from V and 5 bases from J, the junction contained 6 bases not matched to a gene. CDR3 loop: CASSPRQGNEQYF. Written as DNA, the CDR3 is TGTGCCAGCAGCCCCCGACAGGGCAACGAGCAGTACTTC.

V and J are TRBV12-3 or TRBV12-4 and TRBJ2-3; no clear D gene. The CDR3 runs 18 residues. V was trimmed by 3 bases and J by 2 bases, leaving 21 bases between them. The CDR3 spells CASSFTLPSGGPTDTQYF. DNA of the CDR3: TGTGCCAGCAGTTTTACATTGCCGTCCGGCGGACCCACAGATACGCAGTATTTT.

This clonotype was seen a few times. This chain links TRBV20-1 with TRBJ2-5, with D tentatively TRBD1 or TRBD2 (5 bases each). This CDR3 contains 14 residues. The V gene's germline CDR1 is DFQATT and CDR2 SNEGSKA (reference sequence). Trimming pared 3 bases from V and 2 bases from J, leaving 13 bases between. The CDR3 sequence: CSASSQGAQETQYF. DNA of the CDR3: TGCAGTGCTAGTTCCCAGGGAGCACAAGAGACCCAGTACTTC.

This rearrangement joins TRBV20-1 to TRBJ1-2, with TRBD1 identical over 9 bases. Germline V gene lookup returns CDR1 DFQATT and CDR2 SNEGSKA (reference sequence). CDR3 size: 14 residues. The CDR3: CSGGRDREGYGYTF. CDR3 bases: TGCTCAGGAGGACGGGACAGGGAGGGGTATGGCTACACCTTC.